The TCR beta chain described here comes from a study of cytomegalovirus exposure and HLA in healthy donors. Background on the study: Prior work identified roughly 120 million unique TCR beta sequences in about 179 million T cells. Of some 400 genotyped donors, more than 75% grouped in the Caucasian-associated ancestry cluster.

Germline CDR1 is LGHNA and CDR2 is YNFKEQ. Between the trimmed V and J ends, which lost 4 bases and 2 bases, there was a span of 11 bases. The CDR3 is 15 residues long. Primers for the PCR totalled 60 Vbeta and 13 Jbeta. Using immunoSEQ multiplex PCR, the repertoire was profiled, and TCRdb retains in-frame clones only, with some absent. In the table there are approximately 160,000 clones, roughly 65% of which are singletons. This TCR was recovered from a man aged 18 to 30 in good health and CMV-seropositive. The sample taken for sequencing was PBMCs. The chain couples TRBV4-2 to TRBJ2-2; D is undetermined. DNA for the CDR3: TGTGCCAGCAGCCTGACTGACGGTAACACCGGGGAGCTGTTTTTT. Its protein product is CASSLTDGNTGELFF.